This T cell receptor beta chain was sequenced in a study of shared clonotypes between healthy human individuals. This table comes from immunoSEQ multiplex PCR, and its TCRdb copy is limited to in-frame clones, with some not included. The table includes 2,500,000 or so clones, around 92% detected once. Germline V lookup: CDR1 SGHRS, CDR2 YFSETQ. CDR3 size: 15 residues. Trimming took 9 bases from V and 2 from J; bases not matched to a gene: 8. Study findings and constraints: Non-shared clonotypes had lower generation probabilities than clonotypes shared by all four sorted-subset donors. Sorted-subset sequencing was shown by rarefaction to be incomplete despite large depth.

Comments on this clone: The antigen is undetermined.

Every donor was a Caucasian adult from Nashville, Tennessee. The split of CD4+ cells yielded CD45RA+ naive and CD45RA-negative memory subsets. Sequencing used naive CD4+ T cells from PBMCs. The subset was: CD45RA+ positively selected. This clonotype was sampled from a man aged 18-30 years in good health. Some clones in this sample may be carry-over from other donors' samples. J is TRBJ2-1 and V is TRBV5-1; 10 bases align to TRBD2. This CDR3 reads CATQPLAGAYNEQFF. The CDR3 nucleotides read TGCGCCACCCAACCCCTAGCGGGGGCCTACAATGAGCAGTTCTTC. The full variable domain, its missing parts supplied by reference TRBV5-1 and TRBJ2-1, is KAGVTQTPRYLIKTRGQQVTLSCSPISGHRSVSWYQQTPGQGLQFLFEYFSETQRNKGNFPGRFSGRQFSNSRSEMNVSTLELGDSALYLCATQPLAGAYNEQFFGPGTRLTVL.